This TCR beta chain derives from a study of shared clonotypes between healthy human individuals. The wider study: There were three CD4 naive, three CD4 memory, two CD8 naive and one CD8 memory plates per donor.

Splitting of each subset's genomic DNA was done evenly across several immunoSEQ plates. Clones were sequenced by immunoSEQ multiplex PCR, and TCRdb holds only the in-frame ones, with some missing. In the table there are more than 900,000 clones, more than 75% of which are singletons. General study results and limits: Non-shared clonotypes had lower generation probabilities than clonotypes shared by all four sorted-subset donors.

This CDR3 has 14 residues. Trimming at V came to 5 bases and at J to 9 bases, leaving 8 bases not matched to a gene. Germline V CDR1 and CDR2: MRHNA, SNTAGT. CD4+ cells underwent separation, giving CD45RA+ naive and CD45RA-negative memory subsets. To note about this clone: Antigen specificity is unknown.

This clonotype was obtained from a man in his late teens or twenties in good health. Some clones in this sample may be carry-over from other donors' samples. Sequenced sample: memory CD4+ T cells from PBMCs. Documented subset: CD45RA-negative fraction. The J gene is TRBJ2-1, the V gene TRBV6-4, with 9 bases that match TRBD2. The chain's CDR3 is CASSRREGVGEQFF. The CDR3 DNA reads TGTGCCAGCAGTCGGCGGGAGGGGGTCGGTGAGCAGTTCTTC.